This TCR beta chain was identified in a study of OX40 agonist ivuxolimab in advanced cancers. Study details: The study treated patients with ivuxolimab, an agonistic anti-OX40 (CD134) antibody. The study's findings and limits: Partial responders receiving 0.1-3.0 mg/kg showed among the lowest clonal expansion.

The table came from immunoSEQ multiplex PCR; TCRdb's copy has only in-frame clones and leaves some out. The sample lists fewer than 40,000 clones, more than 60% occurring once. About this clone itself: Its antigen is currently unknown.

V shed 2 bases and J shed 5 bases, with 9 bases lying between them. CDR1 is SEHNR and CDR2 is FQNEAQ in the germline V gene (reference sequence). The CDR3 consists of 13 residues. The receptor was isolated from an adult with an advanced solid tumor such as melanoma, head and neck, liver or kidney cancer. The material sequenced was CD4+ or CD8+ T cells sorted from blood, taken in a trial of the OX40 agonist ivuxolimab. This chain connects TRBV7-9 to TRBJ2-5; D uncertain. The CDR3 nucleotides read TGTGCCAGCAGCTTAAACTGGGGTGAGACCCAGTACTTC. Its protein product is CASSLNWGETQYF. The variable domain in full, completed from reference TRBV7-9 and TRBJ2-5, reads DTGVSQNPRHKITKRGQNVTFRCDPISEHNRLYWYRQTLGQGPEFLTYFQNEAQLEKSRLLSDRFSAERPKGSFSTLEIQRTEQGDSAMYLCASSLNWGETQYFGPGTRLLVL.